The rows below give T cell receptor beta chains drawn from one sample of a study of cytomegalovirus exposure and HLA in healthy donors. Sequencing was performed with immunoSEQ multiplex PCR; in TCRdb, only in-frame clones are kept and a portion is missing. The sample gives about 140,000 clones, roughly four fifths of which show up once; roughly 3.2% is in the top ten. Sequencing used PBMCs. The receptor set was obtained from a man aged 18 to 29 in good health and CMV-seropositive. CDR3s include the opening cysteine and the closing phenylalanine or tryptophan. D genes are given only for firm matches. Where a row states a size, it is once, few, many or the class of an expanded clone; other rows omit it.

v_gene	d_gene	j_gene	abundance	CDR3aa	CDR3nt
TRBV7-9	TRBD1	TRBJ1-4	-	CASSLGQGDNEKLFF	TGTGCCAGCAGCTTAGGACAGGGGGATAATGAAAAACTGTTTTTT
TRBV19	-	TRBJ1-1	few	CASIQSQLYRPHEAFF	TGTGCCAGTATTCAATCCCAATTATACAGGCCCCATGAAGCTTTCTTT
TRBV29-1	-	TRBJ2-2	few	CSVVSPVTGELFF	TGCAGCGTTGTATCGCCGGTCACCGGGGAGCTGTTTTTT
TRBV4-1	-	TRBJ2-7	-	CASSVRVTARDSYEQYF	TGCGCCAGCAGCGTCAGGGTGACCGCCAGGGACTCCTACGAGCAGTACTTC
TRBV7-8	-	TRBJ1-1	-	CASSRGTGGTEAFF	TGTGCCAGCAGCAGAGGGACCGGGGGGACTGAAGCTTTCTTT
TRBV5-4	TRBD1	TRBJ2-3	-	CASSLEGTGFTDTQYF	TGTGCCAGCAGCTTGGAAGGGACAGGGTTCACAGATACGCAGTATTTT
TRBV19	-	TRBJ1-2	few	CASSESGHYGYTF	TGTGCCAGTAGCGAGTCAGGGCACTATGGCTACACCTTC
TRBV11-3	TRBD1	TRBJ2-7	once	CASSLGSNRGAEQYF	TGTGCCAGCAGCTTAGGAAGTAACAGGGGCGCCGAGCAGTACTTC
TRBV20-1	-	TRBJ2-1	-	CSAADNEQFF	TGCAGTGCCGCGGACAATGAGCAGTTCTTC
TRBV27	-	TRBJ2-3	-	CASGSTDTQYF	TGTGCCAGTGGCAGCACAGATACGCAGTATTTT
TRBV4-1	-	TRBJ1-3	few	CASSQSSGNTIYF	TGCGCCAGCAGCCAGTCGAGCGGAAACACCATATATTTT
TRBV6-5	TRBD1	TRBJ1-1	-	CASSYGQGLDTEAFF	TGTGCCAGCAGTTACGGACAGGGCTTGGACACTGAAGCTTTCTTT